The clone carrying this TCR beta chain came up a few times. The sample originates from a study of CD8 T cells in Susac syndrome. Random hexamers were used to reverse transcribe an amount of roughly 0.45 to 1 ug RNA. Amplification of TCR beta CDR3 used immunoSEQ multiplex PCR across 54 Vbeta and 13 Jbeta. TCRdb independently ran MiXCR on the immunoSEQ multiplex PCR reads; one entry per CDR3 protein. The repertoire includes about 300,000 distinct CDR3 sequences, approximately 85% of them detected once, and 0.2% to 0.25% sits in the top ten. Sequencing of TCR beta, carried out with a high-throughput approach, was applied to CD8+ and CD4+ T cells from the blood. Negative isolation yielded CD4+ and CD8+ T cells, and FACS enriched TEMRA cells. The specimen sequenced was CD8+ T cells from PBMCs. This TCR derives from a human donor with multiple sclerosis.

The chain's CDR3 is CASSLVQGGAYEQYF. CDR3 DNA sequence: TGTGCCAGCAGCTTAGTACAGGGCGGCGCCTACGAGCAGTACTTC. The chain employs TRBV13 and TRBJ2-7; tentatively, D is TRBD1 (6 bases). The germline gives CDR1 PRHDT, CDR2 FYEKMQ (reference sequence). This CDR3 has 15 residues. V lost 1 base, J lost 2 bases, and 12 bases lay in between.